This T cell receptor beta chain emerged from a study of T cell changes during pregnancy in multiple sclerosis. Trimming removed 2 bases from V and 3 bases from J; junction bases left unmatched: 3. Looked up from germline, CDR1 is SGHTA and CDR2 is FQGTGA. This CDR3 spans 14 amino acids. In this sample, this clone turned up once. TCRdb's copy holds only in-frame clones and misses some; the assay was immunoSEQ multiplex PCR. This sample has approximately 50,000 clones, with roughly 90% found just once. This TCR derives from a female donor with multiple sclerosis, enrolled in a pregnancy study. Sequencing used CD4+ T cells from peripheral blood mononuclear cells, obtained after pregnancy. The genes are TRBV7-3 and TRBJ2-5; 7 bases line up with TRBD2. The CDR3 reads CASSLLGGEETQYF. The CDR3 DNA reads TGTGCCAGCAGCTTACTGGGAGGGGAAGAGACCCAGTACTTC.